This TCR beta chain stems from a study of blood T cells in healthy people across ages. Donation came from healthy Caucasian individuals in Russia who were aged roughly 6 to 95. This clonotype has a handful of counts. The antigen remains unidentified. The second PCR ran roughly 6 to 11 cycles with a sample-barcoded 5' primer and J-beta primers. TCRdb processed the 5' RACE reads anew with MiXCR; each CDR3 protein has one entry. The table records under 750,000 distinct CDR3 sequences, around 50% of them present only once. Study-wide findings and caveats: Observed TCR beta diversity per million T cells went down as age went up. This fall followed a roughly linear course with age. PBMCs were not sorted, which prevented a conclusive comparison of naive versus antigen-experienced cells.

Trimming removed 4 bases at V and 3 bases at J, with 11 bases between. Germline CDR1 SGHRS, CDR2 YFSETQ. There are 14 residues in the CDR3. What was sequenced was blood. This receptor was obtained from a man older than 75 in good health. The chain recombines TRBV5-1 with TRBJ2-1; D is ambiguous. This CDR3 is CASSRSDGYNEQFF. DNA of the CDR3: TGCGCCAGCAGCCGATCGGACGGCTACAATGAGCAGTTCTTC.